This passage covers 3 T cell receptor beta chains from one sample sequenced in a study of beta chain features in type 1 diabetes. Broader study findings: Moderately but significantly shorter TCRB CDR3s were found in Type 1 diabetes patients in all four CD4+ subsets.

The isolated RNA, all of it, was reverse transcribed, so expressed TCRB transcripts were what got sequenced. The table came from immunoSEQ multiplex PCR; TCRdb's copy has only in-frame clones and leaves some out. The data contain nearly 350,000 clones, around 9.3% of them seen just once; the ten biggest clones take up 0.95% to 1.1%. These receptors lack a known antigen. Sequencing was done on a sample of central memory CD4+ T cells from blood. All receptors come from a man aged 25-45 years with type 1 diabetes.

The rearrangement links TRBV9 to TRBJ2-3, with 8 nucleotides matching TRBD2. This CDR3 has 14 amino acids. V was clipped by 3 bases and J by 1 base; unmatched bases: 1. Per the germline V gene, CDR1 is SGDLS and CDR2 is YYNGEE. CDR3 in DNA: TGTGCCAGCAGCGCGGGGGGGGGCACAGATACGCAGTATTTT. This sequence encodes CASSAGGGTDTQYF.

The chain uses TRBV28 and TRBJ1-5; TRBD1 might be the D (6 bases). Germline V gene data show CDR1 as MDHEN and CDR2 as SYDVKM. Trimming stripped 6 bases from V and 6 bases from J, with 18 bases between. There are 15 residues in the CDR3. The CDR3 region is CASRAQRGQTQPQHF. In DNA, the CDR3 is TGTGCCAGCAGGGCGCAGCGGGGACAAACTCAGCCCCAGCATTTT.

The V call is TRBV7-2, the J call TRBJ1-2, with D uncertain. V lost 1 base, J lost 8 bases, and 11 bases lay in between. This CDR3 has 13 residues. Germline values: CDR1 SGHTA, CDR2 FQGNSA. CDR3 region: CASSLETAGGYTF. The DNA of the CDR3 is TGTGCCAGCAGCTTAGAAACGGCTGGCGGCTACACCTTC.